This TCR beta chain derives from a study of blood T cell repertoires in COVID-19. Germline V lookup: CDR1 MNHEY, CDR2 SVGEGT. The CDR3 consists of 15 residues. The J segment lost 3 bases and the V segment lost 4 bases, leaving 2 bases of the junction unmatched. Produced via immunoSEQ multiplex PCR; TCRdb's table is partial and in-frame only. This table holds some 290,000 clones, 85% to 90% found once. Adults between roughly 18 and 89 years of age took part from more than 20 US areas. The rearrangement uses TRBV6-2 or TRBV6-3 and TRBJ2-2; 10 positions agree with TRBD1. Sequencing was performed on PBMCs or T cells enriched from blood (not recorded which). The origin of this receptor is a woman in her twenties or thirties who had recovered from COVID-19. The CDR3 is CASSSGTGDTGELFF. DNA of the CDR3: TGTGCCAGCAGTTCCGGGACAGGGGACACCGGGGAGCTGTTTTTT.